The text below deals with one T cell receptor (beta chain). Building the TCR beta libraries relied on iRepertoire HTBI primers, and CDR3 regions underwent Arm-PCR. TCRdb reanalysed the multiplex PCR reads using MiXCR and keeps one entry per CDR3 protein. The data hold approximately 360,000 distinct CDR3 sequences, with roughly 23% observed a single time. These data are taken from a study of regulatory T cells in long-lasting Graves disease. Study overall: The criterion for persistent Graves' disease was over 5 years of antithyroid drugs with positive TSH receptor antibodies.

The germline gives CDR1 PRHDT, CDR2 FYEKMQ (reference sequence). The V gene lost 4 bases and the J gene lost 0 bases, with 15 bases spanning the gap. This CDR3 is built from 16 residues. Stated time point: persistent/refractory GD, antithyroid drugs over 5 years with positive TRAb. Generation of the TCR library employed RNA extracted from PBMCs. The input for sequencing was peripheral blood mononuclear cells (PBMCs), taken when the disease was refractory, from a patient treated with antithyroid drugs. V and J are TRBV13 and TRBJ2-5; D might be TRBD1 (5 bases). This TCR was recovered from a woman aged 40 to 49 with Graves disease. CDR3 in amino acids: CASSSSGPLDQETQYF. Written as DNA, the CDR3 is TGTGCCAGCAGCTCCTCAGGGCCACTCGACCAAGAGACCCAGTACTTC.